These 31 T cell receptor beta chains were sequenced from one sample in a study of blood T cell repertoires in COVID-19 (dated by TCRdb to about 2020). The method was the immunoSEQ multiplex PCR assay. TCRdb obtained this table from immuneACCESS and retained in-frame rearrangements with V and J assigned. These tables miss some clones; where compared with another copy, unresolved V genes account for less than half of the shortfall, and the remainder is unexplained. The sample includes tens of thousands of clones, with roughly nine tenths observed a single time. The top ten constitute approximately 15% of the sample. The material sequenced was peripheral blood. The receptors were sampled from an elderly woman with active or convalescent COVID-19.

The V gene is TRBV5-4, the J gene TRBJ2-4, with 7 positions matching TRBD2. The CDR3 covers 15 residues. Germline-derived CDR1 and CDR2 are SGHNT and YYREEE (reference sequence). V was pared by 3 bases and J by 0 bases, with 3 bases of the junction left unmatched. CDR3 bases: TGTGCCAGCAGCTGGGGGGGTCAAGCCAAAAACATTCAGTACTTC. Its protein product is CASSWGGQAKNIQYF.

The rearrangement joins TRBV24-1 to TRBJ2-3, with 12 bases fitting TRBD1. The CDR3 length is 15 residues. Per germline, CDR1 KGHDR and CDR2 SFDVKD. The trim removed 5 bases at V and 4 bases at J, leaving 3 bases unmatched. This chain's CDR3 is CATSAGTGGADTQYF. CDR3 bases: TGTGCCACCAGTGCCGGGACAGGGGGCGCAGATACGCAGTATTTT.

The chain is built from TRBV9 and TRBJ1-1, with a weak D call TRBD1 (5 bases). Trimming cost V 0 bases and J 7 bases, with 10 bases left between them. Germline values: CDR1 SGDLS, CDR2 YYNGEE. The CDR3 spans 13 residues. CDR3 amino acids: CASSVVTGGEAFF. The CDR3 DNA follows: TGTGCCAGCAGCGTAGTAACAGGTGGTGAAGCTTTCTTT.

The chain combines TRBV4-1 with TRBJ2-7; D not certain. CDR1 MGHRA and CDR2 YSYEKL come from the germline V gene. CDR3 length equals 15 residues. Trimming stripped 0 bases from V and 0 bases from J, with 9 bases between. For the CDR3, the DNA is TGCGCCAGCAGCCAAGAGGCTTATTCCTCCTACGAGCAGTACTTC. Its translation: CASSQEAYSSYEQYF.

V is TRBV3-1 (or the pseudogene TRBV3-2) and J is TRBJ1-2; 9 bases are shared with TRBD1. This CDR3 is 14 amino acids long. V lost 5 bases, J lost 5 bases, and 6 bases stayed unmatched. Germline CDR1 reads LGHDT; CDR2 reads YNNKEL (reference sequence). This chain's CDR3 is CASSAGTGTYGYTF. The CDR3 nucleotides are TGTGCCAGCAGCGCCGGGACAGGGACTTATGGCTACACCTTC.

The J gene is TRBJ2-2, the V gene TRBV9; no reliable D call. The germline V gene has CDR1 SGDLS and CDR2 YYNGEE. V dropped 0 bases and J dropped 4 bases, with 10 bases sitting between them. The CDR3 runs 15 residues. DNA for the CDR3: TGTGCCAGCAGCGTAGCTTCGAGGTTCACCGGGGAGCTGTTTTTT. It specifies CASSVASRFTGELFF.

CDR3 protein: CASSYPPSGDSYEQYF. CDR3 nucleotide sequence: TGTGCCAGCAGTTACCCGCCCTCGGGGGATTCCTACGAGCAGTACTTC. The chain recombines TRBV6-2 or TRBV6-3 with TRBJ2-7; possible D gene TRBD2, 6 bases. Trimming took 2 bases from V and 1 from J, leaving 15 bases between them. The CDR3 runs 16 residues. Germline-derived CDR1 and CDR2 are MNHEY and SVGEGT.

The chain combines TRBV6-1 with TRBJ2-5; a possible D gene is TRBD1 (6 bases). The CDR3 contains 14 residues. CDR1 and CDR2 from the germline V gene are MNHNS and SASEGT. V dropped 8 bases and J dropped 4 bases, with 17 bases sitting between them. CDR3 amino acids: CASAGTRSGETQYF. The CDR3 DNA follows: TGTGCCAGCGCAGGGACAAGGTCAGGAGAGACCCAGTACTTC.

CDR3 DNA: TGTGCCGTCAGAGGCGGGGGGTCCTCTGGGGCCAACGTCCTGACTTTC. It specifies CAVRGGGSSGANVLTF. The chain couples TRBV5-4 to TRBJ2-6, with TRBD2 matching over 8 bases. Trimming cost V 10 bases and J 0 bases; bases outside gene matches: 9. This CDR3 comprises 16 residues. Germline assignment: CDR1 SGHNT and CDR2 YYREEE (reference sequence).

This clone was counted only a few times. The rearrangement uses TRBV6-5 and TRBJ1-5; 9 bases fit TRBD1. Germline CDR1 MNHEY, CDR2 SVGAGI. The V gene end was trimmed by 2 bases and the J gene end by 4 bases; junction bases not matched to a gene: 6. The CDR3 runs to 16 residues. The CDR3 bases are TGTGCCAGCAGTTACCGTGGGACAGGGAGTAATCAGCCCCAGCATTTT. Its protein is CASSYRGTGSNQPQHF.

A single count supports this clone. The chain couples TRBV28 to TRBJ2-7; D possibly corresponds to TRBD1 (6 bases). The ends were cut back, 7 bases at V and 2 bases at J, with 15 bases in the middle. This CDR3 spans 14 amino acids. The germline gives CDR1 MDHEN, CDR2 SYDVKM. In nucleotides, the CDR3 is TGTGCCAGCACTTACAGGGACGGACCCTACGAGCAGTACTTC. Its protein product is CASTYRDGPYEQYF.

DNA of the CDR3: TGTGCCAGCAGCAAAGCGCTTTCGGGACAGAGGAATCAGCCCCAGCATTTT. It is translated as CASSKALSGQRNQPQHF. V gene TRBV21-1 combines with J gene TRBJ1-5; TRBD1, as called in the table, went unchecked against the DNA. TRBV21-1 corresponds to a pseudogene. This CDR3 comprises 17 residues.

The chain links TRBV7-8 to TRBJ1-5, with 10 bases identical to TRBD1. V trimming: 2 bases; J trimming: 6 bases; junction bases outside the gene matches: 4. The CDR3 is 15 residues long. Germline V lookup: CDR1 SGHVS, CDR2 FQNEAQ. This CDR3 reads CASSLLTGGGQPQHF. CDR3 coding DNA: TGTGCCAGCAGCTTATTGACAGGGGGCGGTCAGCCCCAGCATTTT.

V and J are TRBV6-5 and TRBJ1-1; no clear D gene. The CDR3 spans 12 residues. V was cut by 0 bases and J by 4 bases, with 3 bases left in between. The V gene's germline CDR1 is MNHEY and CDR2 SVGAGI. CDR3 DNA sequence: TGTGCCAGCAGTTACTCTCGCACTGAAGCTTTCTTT. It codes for CASSYSRTEAFF.

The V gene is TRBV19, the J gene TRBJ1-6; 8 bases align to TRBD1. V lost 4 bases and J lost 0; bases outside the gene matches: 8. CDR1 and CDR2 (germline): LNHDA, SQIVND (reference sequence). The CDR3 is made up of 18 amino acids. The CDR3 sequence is CASSSDRGSGSYNSPLHF. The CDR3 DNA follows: TGTGCCAGTAGTAGCGACAGGGGATCCGGCTCCTATAATTCACCCCTCCACTTT. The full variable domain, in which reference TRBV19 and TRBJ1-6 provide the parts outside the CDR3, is DGGITQSPKYLFRKEGQNVTLSCEQNLNHDAMYWYRQDPGQGLRLIYYSQIVNDFQKGDIAEGYSVSREKKESFPLTVTSAQKNPTAFYLCASSSDRGSGSYNSPLHFGNGTRLTVT.

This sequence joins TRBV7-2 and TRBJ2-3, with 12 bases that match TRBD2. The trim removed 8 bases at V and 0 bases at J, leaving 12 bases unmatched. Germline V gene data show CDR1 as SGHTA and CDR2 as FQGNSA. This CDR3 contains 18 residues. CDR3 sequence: CASFRLAGAPSSTDTQYF. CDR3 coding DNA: TGTGCCAGCTTTAGACTAGCGGGGGCCCCATCTAGCACAGATACGCAGTATTTT.

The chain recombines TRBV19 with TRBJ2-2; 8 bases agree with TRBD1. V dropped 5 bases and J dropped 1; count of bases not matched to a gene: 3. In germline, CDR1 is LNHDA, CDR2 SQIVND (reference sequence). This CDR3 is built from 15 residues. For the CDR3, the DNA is TGTGCCAGTAGTCCTGGGACAGGGAACACCGGGGAGCTGTTTTTT. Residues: CASSPGTGNTGELFF.

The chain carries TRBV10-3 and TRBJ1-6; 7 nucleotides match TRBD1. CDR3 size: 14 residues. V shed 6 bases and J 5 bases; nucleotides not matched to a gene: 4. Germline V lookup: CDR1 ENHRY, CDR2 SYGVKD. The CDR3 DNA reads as TGTGCCATCAGGGGCACAGGGGATAATTCACCCCTCCACTTT. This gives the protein CAIRGTGDNSPLHF.

The CDR3 region is CASRPPGTGKNEQYF. CDR3 DNA: TGTGCCAGCAGACCACCCGGGACAGGGAAGAACGAGCAGTACTTC. This chain links TRBV6-5 with TRBJ2-7; 9 bases agree with TRBD1. There are 15 residues in the CDR3. Trimming removed 6 bases from V and 5 bases from J; junction bases left unmatched: 11. Germline V CDR1 and CDR2: MNHEY, SVGAGI.

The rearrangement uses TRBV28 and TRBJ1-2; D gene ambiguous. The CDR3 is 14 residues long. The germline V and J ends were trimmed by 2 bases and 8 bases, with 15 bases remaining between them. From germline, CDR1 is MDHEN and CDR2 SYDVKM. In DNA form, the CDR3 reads TGTGCCAGCAGTTTAGACGCGGCAGTAGGAGGCTACACCTTC. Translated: CASSLDAAVGGYTF.

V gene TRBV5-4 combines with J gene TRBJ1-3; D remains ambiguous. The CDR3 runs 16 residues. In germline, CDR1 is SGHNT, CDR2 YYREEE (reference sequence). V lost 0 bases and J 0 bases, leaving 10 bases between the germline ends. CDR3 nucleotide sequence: TGTGCCAGCAGCTTGGTGGATCCGGGCTCTGGAAACACCATATATTTT. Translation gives CASSLVDPGSGNTIYF.

The CDR3 is CATGTSDEQFF. DNA for the CDR3: TGTGCCACCGGGACTAGCGATGAGCAGTTCTTC. The chain is built from TRBV10-3 and TRBJ2-1; 10 nucleotides match TRBD2. In germline, CDR1 is ENHRY, CDR2 SYGVKD. The J segment lost 8 bases and the V segment lost 10 bases, leaving 2 bases of the junction unmatched. This CDR3 has 11 residues.

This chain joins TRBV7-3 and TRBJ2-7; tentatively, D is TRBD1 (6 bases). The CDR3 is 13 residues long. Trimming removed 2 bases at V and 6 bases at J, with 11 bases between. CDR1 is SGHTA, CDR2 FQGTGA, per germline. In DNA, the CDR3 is TGTGCCAGCAGCTTAGGGGGCTTTTCCGAGCAGTACTTC. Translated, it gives CASSLGGFSEQYF. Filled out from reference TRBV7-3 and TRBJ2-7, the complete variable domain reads GAGVSQTPSNKVTEKGKYVELRCDPISGHTALYWYRQSLGQGPEFLIYFQGTGAADDSGLPNDRFFAVRPEGSVSTLKIQRTERGDSAVYLCASSLGGFSEQYFGPGTRLTVT.

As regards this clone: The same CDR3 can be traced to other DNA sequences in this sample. CDR3 nucleotides: TGTGCCAGCTCACGGGACAGGGAGAATTCACCCCTCCACTTT. Protein sequence: CASSRDRENSPLHF. The J gene is TRBJ1-6, the V gene TRBV18; the match to TRBD1 covers 9 bases. V lost 4 bases and J lost 7; bases outside the gene matches: 2. The CDR3 sequence is 14 residues long. From germline, CDR1 is KGHSH and CDR2 LQKENI.

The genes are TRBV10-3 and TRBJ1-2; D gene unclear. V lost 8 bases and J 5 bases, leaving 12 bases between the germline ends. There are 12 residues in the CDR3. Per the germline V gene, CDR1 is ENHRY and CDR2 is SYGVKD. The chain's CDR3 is CAIPGRTYGYTF. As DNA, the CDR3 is TGTGCCATCCCCGGGAGAACATATGGCTACACCTTC.

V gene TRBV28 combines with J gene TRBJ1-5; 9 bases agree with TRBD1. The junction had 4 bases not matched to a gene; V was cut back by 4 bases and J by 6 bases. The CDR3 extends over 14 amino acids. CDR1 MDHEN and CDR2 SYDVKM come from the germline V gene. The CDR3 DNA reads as TGTGCCAGCAGTTCAAGACAGGGGGGTCAGCCCCAGCATTTT. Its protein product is CASSSRQGGQPQHF.

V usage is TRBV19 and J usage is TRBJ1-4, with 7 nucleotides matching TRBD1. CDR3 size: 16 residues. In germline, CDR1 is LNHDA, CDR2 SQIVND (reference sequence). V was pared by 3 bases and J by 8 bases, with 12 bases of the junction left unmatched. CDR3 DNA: TGTGCCAGTAGTATCGGAAAGCGGACCAGGGGGGAAAAACTGTTTTTT. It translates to CASSIGKRTRGEKLFF.

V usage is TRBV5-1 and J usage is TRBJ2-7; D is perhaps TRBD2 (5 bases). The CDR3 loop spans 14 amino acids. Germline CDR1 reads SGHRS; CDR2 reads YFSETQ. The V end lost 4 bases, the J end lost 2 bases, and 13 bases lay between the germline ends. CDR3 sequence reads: CASSTTGIPYEQYF. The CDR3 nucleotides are TGCGCCAGCAGCACGACCGGGATACCCTACGAGCAGTACTTC.

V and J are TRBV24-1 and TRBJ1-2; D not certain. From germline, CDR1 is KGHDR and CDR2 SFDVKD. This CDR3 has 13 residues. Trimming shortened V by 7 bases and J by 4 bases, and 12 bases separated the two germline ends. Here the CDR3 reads CATSNENSYGYTF. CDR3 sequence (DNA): TGTGCCACCAGCAATGAGAACAGCTATGGCTACACCTTC.

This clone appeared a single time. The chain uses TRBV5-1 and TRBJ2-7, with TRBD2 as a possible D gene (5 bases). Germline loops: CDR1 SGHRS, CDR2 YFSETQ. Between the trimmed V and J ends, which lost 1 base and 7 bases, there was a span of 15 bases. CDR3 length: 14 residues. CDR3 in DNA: TGCGCCAGCAGCTTGACCCACCGCGGGCTTGAGCAGTACTTC. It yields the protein CASSLTHRGLEQYF.

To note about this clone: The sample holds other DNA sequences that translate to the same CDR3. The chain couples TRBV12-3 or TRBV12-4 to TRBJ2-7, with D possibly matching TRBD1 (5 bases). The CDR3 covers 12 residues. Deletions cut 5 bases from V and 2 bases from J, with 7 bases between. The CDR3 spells CASSRGPYEQYF. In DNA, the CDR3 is TGTGCCAGCAGTAGGGGCCCCTACGAGCAGTACTTC.